This T cell receptor (beta chain) was captured in a study of T cell repertoires in cytomegalovirus infection. Concerning this clonotype itself: Its antigen is not known.

The CDR3 is 20 residues long. The V gene end was trimmed by 3 bases and the J gene end by 0 bases; junction bases not matched to a gene: 11. TCRdb ran MiXCR on the reads and lists one entry per CDR3 protein. This table has fewer than 1,000,000 distinct CDR3 sequences, 30% to 40% appearing once. The chain is built from TRBV12-3 or TRBV12-4 and TRBJ2-3; 14 nucleotides line up with TRBD2. This sequence was found in a human donor in good health (CMV status not recorded). Some clones in this sample may be carry-over from other donors' samples. The sample here was cultured CD8+ T cells from PBMCs, taken from culture after CMV antigen stimulation. CDR3 sequence: CASSLVGTSGGDSSTDTQYF. CDR3 DNA sequence: TGTGCCAGCAGTTTGGTAGGGACTAGCGGGGGCGATTCTAGCACAGATACGCAGTATTTT.